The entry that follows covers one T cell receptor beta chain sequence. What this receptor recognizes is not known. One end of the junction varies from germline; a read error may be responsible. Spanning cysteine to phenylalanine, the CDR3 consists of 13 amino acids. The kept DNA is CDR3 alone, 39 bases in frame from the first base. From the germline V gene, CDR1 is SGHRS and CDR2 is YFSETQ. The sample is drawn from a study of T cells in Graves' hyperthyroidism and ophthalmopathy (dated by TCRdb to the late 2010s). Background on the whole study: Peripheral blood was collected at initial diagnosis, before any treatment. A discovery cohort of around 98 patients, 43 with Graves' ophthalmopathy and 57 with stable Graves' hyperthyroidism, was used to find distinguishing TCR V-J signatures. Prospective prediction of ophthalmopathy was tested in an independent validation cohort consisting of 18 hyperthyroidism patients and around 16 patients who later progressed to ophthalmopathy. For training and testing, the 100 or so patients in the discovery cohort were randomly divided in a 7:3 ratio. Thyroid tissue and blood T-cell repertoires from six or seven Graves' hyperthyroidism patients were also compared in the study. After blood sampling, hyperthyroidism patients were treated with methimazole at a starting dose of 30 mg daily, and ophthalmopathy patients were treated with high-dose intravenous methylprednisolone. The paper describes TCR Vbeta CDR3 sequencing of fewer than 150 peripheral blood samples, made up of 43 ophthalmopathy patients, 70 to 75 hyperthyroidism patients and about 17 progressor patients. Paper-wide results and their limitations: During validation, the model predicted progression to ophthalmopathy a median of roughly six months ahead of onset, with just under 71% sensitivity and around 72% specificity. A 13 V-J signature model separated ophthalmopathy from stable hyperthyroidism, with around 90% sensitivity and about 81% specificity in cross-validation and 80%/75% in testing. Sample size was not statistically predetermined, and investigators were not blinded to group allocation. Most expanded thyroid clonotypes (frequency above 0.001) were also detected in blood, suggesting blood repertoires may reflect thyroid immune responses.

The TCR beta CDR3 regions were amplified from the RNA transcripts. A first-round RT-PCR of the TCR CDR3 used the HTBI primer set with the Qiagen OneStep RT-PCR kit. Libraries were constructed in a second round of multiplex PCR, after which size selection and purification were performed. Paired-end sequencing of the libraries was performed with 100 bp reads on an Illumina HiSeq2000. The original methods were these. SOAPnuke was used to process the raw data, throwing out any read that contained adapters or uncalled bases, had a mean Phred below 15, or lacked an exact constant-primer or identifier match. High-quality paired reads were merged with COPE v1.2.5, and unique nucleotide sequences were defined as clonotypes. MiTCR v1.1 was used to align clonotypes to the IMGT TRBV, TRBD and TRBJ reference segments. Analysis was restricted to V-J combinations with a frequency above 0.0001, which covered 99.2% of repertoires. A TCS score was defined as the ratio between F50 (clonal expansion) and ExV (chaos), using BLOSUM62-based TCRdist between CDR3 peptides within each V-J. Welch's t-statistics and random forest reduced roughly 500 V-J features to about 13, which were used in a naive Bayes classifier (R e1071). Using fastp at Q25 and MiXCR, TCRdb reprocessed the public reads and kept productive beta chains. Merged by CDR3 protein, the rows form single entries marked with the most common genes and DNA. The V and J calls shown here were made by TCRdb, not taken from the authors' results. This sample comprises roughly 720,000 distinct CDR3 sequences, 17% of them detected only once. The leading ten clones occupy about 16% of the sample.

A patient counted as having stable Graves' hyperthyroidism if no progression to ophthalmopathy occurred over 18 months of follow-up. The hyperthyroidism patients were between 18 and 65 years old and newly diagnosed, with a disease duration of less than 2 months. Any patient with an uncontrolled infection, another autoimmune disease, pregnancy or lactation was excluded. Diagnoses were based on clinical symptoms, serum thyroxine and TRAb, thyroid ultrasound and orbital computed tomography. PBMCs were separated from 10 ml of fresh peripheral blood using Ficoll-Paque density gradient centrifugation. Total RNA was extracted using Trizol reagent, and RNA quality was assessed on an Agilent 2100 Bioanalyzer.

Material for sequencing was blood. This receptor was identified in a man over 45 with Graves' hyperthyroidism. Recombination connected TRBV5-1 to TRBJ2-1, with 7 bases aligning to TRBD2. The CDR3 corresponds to CASRLGTNNEQFF. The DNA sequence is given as TGCGCCAGCAGATTGGGGACTAACAATGAGCAGTTCTTC.